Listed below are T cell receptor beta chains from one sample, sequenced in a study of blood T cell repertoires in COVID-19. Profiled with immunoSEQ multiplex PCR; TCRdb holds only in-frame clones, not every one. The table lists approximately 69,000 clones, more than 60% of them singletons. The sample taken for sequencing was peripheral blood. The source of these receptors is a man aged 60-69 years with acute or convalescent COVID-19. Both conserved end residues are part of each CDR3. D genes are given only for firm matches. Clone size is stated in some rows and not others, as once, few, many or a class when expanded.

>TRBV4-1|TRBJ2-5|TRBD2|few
CASSQRGGWGETQYF
TGCGCCAGCAGCCAACGCGGGGGTTGGGGGGAGACCCAGTACTTC
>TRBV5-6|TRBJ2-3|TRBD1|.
CASSRGQGGDTQYF
TGTGCCAGCAGCAGAGGACAGGGCGGAGATACGCAGTATTTT
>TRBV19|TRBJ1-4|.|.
CASNRGGISYATNEKLFF
TGTGCCAGTAACCGGGGAGGGATCTCATACGCAACTAATGAAAAACTGTTTTTT
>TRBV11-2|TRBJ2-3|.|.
CASSLMEADTQYF
TGTGCCAGCAGCTTGATGGAGGCAGATACGCAGTATTTT
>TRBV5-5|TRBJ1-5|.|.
CASSLYARGEQPQHF
TGTGCCAGCAGCTTGTATGCCAGGGGCGAGCAGCCCCAGCATTTT
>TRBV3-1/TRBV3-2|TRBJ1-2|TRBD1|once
CASSPQTGALYGYTF
TGTGCCAGCAGCCCACAGACAGGGGCCCTCTATGGCTACACCTTC
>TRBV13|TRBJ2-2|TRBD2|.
CASSLTGLAENTGELFF
TGTGCCAGCAGCTTGACGGGGCTAGCGGAGAACACCGGGGAGCTGTTTTTT
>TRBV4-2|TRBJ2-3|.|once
CASSQGLASTDTQYF
TGTGCCAGCAGCCAGGGCCTCGCTAGCACAGATACGCAGTATTTT
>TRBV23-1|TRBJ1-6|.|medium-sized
CASILVRSYNSPLHF
TGCGCCAGTATCCTGGTCAGGTCCTATAATTCACCCCTCCACTTT
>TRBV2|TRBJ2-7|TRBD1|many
CASSAQGASYEQYF
TGTGCCAGCAGTGCCCAGGGGGCCTCCTACGAGCAGTACTTC
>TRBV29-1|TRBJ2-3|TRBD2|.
CSVALGLATTDTQYF
TGCAGCGTGGCCTTGGGACTAGCGACCACAGATACGCAGTATTTT
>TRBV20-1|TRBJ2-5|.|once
CSASPQGRETQYF
TGCAGTGCTAGTCCCCAGGGGAGAGAGACCCAGTACTTC
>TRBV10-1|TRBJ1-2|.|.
CASSESTAGHGYTF
TGCGCCAGCAGTGAGTCGACAGCGGGCCATGGCTACACCTTC
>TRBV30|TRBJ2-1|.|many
CAWSKRNEQFF
TGTGCCTGGAGTAAGAGGAATGAGCAGTTCTTC